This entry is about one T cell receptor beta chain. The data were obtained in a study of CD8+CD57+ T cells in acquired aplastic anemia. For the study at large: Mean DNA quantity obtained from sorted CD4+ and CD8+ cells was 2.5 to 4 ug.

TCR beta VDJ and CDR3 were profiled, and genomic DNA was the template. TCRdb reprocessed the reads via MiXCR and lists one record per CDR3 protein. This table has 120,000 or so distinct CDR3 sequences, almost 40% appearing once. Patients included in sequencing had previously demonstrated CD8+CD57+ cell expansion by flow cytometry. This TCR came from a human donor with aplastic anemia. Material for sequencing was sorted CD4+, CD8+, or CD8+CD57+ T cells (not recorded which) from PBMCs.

The chain's CDR3 is CASSPPLDRSYNYGYTF. CDR3 DNA sequence: TGTGCCAGCAGTCCCCCCCTCGACCGATCCTACAACTATGGCTACACCTTC. This chain connects TRBV28 to TRBJ1-2; D not certain. The CDR3 covers 17 residues. Per germline, CDR1 MDHEN and CDR2 SYDVKM. The V gene lost 5 bases and the J gene lost 2 bases, with 21 bases spanning the gap.